This T cell receptor (beta chain) stems from a study of blood T cell repertoires in COVID-19. Study-level background: Sites in the United States, Italy and Spain provided acute and convalescent COVID-19 samples. Sources were T cells, B-cell-depleted T cells, or PBMCs; the material itself was cDNA or gDNA.

Deletions cut 10 bases from V and 2 bases from J, with 14 bases between. CDR1 and CDR2 (germline): ENHRY, SYGVKD. The CDR3 is 13 residues long. Original analysis: Amplification of reference gene primers provided the estimated nucleated cell counts. Libraries were prepared by immunoSEQ multiplex PCR; TCRdb keeps only in-frame clonotypes and omits some of them. The D gene and trimming were derived from the DNA, and the V and J assignments and clone size from that table. The repertoire holds fewer than 150,000 clones, with around 87% as singletons. This clone was found a few times. The clonotype comes from a woman in her 40s with acute or convalescent COVID-19. Source material: peripheral blood. The chain is built from TRBV10-3 and TRBJ1-2; perhaps TRBD1 as D (5 bases). CDR3 DNA sequence: TGTGCCACCGGGGCGAGCGGGAACTATGGCTACACCTTC. Protein sequence: CATGASGNYGYTF.